Presented here are 18 T cell receptor beta chains from one specimen sequenced in a study of chemoradiotherapy in HPV16-positive cancers. The data were produced by immunoSEQ multiplex PCR, yet TCRdb's version contains in-frame clones alone and is incomplete. The sample records 9,500 to 15,000 clones, 70% to 90% being singletons. The sequencing used blood, collected from a patient who underwent chemoradiotherapy. These receptors all stem from a human donor with HPV-associated anogenital cancer.

This clone was seen just once. This chain uses TRBV5-1 with TRBJ1-2, with a weak D call TRBD1 (5 bases). The V end lost 4 bases, the J end lost 8 bases, and 21 bases lay between the germline ends. The V gene's germline CDR1 is SGHRS and CDR2 YFSETQ. The CDR3 is 15 amino acids. The CDR3 DNA follows: TGCGCCAGCAGCCCCCGGGACCGACTACGGGGAGGCTACACCTTC. As protein: CASSPRDRLRGGYTF.

The chain links TRBV2 to TRBJ1-2; weak D call: TRBD1 (6 bases). The CDR3 consists of 15 residues. CDR1 and CDR2 from the germline V gene are SNHLY and FYNNEI. Between the trimmed V and J ends, which lost 0 bases and 4 bases, there was a span of 12 bases. The CDR3 DNA is TGTGCCAGCAGTGAAGCGGGGGGGCAGGTCTATGGCTACACCTTC. It translates to CASSEAGGQVYGYTF.

The chain carries TRBV7-8 and TRBJ2-5; 9 bases are shared with TRBD2. This CDR3 has 20 residues. The junction had 19 bases not matched to a gene; V was cut back by 0 bases and J by 5 bases. In germline, CDR1 is SGHVS, CDR2 FQNEAQ. CDR3 residues: CASSLAGGARGSGGSETQYF. CDR3 nucleotides: TGTGCCAGCAGCTTAGCGGGTGGTGCCCGGGGTAGCGGGGGATCTGAGACCCAGTACTTC.

The chain is built from TRBV12-5 and TRBJ2-2; D may correspond to TRBD1 or TRBD2 (6 bases each). V shed 3 bases and J shed 3 bases, with 11 bases lying between them. In germline, CDR1 is LGHNT, CDR2 FRNRAP. There are 15 residues in the CDR3. The CDR3 nucleotides are TGTGCTAGTGGTTTTCCAAGGGGGGACACCGGGGAGCTGTTTTTT. Translation gives CASGFPRGDTGELFF.

V and J are TRBV5-1 and TRBJ2-7; TRBD1 aligns across 9 bases. CDR1 SGHRS and CDR2 YFSETQ come from the germline V gene. This CDR3 has 14 amino acids. J gave up 3 bases and V 4 bases, and 5 bases lay outside the gene matches. CDR3 sequence reads: CASSPGQGVYEQYF. For the CDR3, the DNA is TGCGCCAGCAGCCCGGGACAGGGAGTCTACGAGCAGTACTTC.

The gene calls are TRBV2 and TRBJ1-1, with 8 bases aligning to TRBD1. V dropped 5 bases and J dropped 0; count of bases not matched to a gene: 8. Germline CDR1 and CDR2: SNHLY and FYNNEI. This CDR3 has 16 amino acids. The CDR3 reads CASSSPTGEVNTEAFF. CDR3 sequence (DNA): TGTGCCAGCAGTAGCCCGACAGGGGAGGTGAACACTGAAGCTTTCTTT.

The rearrangement joins TRBV2 to TRBJ2-2; D not certain. The CDR3 spans 11 residues. Per germline, CDR1 SNHLY and CDR2 FYNNEI. The ends were cut back, 3 bases at V and 6 bases at J, with 2 bases in the middle. The CDR3, as DNA: TGTGCCAGCAGTGATCCCGGGGAGCTGTTTTTT. Encoded protein: CASSDPGELFF.

The chain links TRBV7-9 to TRBJ1-1; maybe TRBD1 (6 bases). This CDR3 spans 14 amino acids. V was clipped by 3 bases and J by 5 bases, with 13 bases between them. Germline values: CDR1 SEHNR, CDR2 FQNEAQ (reference sequence). CDR3 bases: TGTGCCAGCAGCTTGAGGGGGATAAATACTGAAGCTTTCTTT. Amino acid sequence: CASSLRGINTEAFF.

V usage is TRBV12-5 and J usage is TRBJ2-1; 8 nucleotides align to TRBD1. Looked up from germline, CDR1 is LGHNT and CDR2 is FRNRAP. V gave up 2 bases and J gave up 4 bases; unmatched junction bases: 13. CDR3 length: 18 residues. The CDR3 DNA is TGTGCTAGTGGTTTGACCCCGACAGGGGCTCTGGAATACAATGAGCAGTTCTTC. Translating it yields CASGLTPTGALEYNEQFF.

The J gene is TRBJ2-2, the V gene TRBV6-5; D ambiguous. The length of the CDR3 is 14 residues. V was trimmed by 0 bases and J by 5 bases, leaving 7 bases between them. The V gene's germline CDR1 is MNHEY and CDR2 SVGAGI. The CDR3 loop reads CASSYSINTGELFF. As DNA, the CDR3 is TGTGCCAGCAGTTACTCAATTAATACCGGGGAGCTGTTTTTT.

V and J are TRBV7-2 and TRBJ1-1; D is unclear. Germline assignment: CDR1 SGHTA and CDR2 FQGNSA. This CDR3 has 13 amino acids. V was pared by 5 bases and J by 0 bases, with 7 bases between. Here the CDR3 DNA reads TGTGCCAGCAGCGTTCAGTTGAACACTGAAGCTTTCTTT. Amino acid sequence: CASSVQLNTEAFF.

This clone has just a few counts. The J gene is TRBJ1-1, the V gene TRBV9; 9 nucleotides line up with TRBD1. The length of the CDR3 is 15 residues. Germline CDR1 reads SGDLS; CDR2 reads YYNGEE. Trimming removed 4 bases from V and 3 bases from J; junction bases left unmatched: 7. CDR3 sequence reads: CASSPWTGDDTEAFF. In DNA, the CDR3 is TGTGCCAGCAGCCCGTGGACAGGGGACGACACTGAAGCTTTCTTT.

This clone was recorded once. The chain uses TRBV7-3 and TRBJ2-3; 11 bases agree with TRBD2. This CDR3 is built from 16 residues. V dropped 4 bases and J dropped 6; count of bases not matched to a gene: 9. Germline V gene sequence: CDR1 SGHTA, CDR2 FQGTGA. CDR3 sequence (DNA): TGTGCCAGCAGCTCCCTAGGGACTAGCGGCTCGGATACGCAGTATTTT. Protein sequence: CASSSLGTSGSDTQYF.

J is TRBJ2-7 and V is TRBV11-1, with D tentatively TRBD1 or TRBD2 (5 bases each). Germline-derived CDR1 and CDR2 are SGHAT and FQDESV (reference sequence). There are 14 residues in the CDR3. V lost 3 bases to trimming and J lost 2 bases, with 11 bases between them. The CDR3 DNA follows: TGTGCCAGCAGCTTCGGGCAGGGACCCTACGAGCAGTACTTC. Translated: CASSFGQGPYEQYF.

The gene calls are TRBV30 and TRBJ1-4; D remains unclear. The CDR3 totals 13 residues. Germline values: CDR1 GTSNPN, CDR2 SVGIG (reference sequence). The V end was cut by 6 bases, the J end by 4 bases, with 12 bases between. The CDR3 coding sequence is TGTGCCTGCGGTGTACAGTTTAATGAAAAACTGTTTTTT. It codes for CACGVQFNEKLFF.

This clone was counted only a few times. V is TRBV5-1 and J is TRBJ1-6; D may be TRBD1 (5 bases). This CDR3 has 12 amino acids. V shed 7 bases and J shed 5 bases, with 7 bases lying between them. Germline assignment: CDR1 SGHRS and CDR2 YFSETQ. In nucleotides, the CDR3 is TGCGCCAGCCGGGGCGATAATTCACCCCTCCACTTT. Its protein product is CASRGDNSPLHF.

This chain uses TRBV19 with TRBJ2-1; perhaps TRBD2 as D (6 bases). The CDR3 runs to 15 residues. Trimming shortened V by 0 bases and J by 2 bases, and 8 bases separated the two germline ends. Germline-derived CDR1 and CDR2 are LNHDA and SQIVND (reference sequence). The CDR3 sequence: CASSIEGGTYNEQFF. CDR3 coding DNA: TGTGCCAGTAGTATAGAAGGCGGGACCTACAATGAGCAGTTCTTC.

This chain links TRBV12-5 with TRBJ2-7; the match to TRBD2 covers 10 bases. Germline lookup yields CDR1 LGHNT and CDR2 FRNRAP. The CDR3 consists of 20 residues. The J segment lost 3 bases and the V segment lost 0 bases, leaving 17 bases of the junction unmatched. The CDR3 loop is CASGLVLSSLAGEPHYEQYF. The CDR3 DNA is TGTGCTAGTGGTTTGGTACTTTCAAGTCTAGCGGGGGAGCCCCACTACGAGCAGTACTTC.